The next 9 T cell receptor beta chains were all read from a single sample in a study of OX40 agonist ivuxolimab in advanced cancers. The assay was immunoSEQ multiplex PCR, and TCRdb's table has in-frame clones only and misses some. Of under 80,000 clones in the sample, about 90% were seen once. The sequencing used CD4+ or CD8+ T cells sorted from blood, collected in a trial of the OX40 agonist ivuxolimab. These receptors originate from an adult with an advanced solid tumor such as melanoma, head and neck, liver or kidney cancer.

As concerns this clone: One end of the junction is discordant with germline, which a read error may explain. The chain combines TRBV2 with TRBJ2-7, with 12 nucleotides matching TRBD2. This CDR3 spans 15 amino acids. In germline, CDR1 is SNHLY, CDR2 FYNNEI. CDR3 sequence reads: CASSEPEKLAGGRDF. CDR3 DNA: TGTGCCAGCAGTGAACCTGAGAAACTAGCGGGAGGAAGGGACTTC.

The chain links TRBV5-1 to TRBJ1-4; D call uncertain. The CDR3 runs to 14 residues. V was pared by 4 bases and J by 0 bases, with 7 bases between. Germline V lookup: CDR1 SGHRS, CDR2 YFSETQ. CDR3 loop: CASSLNPTNEKLFF. For the CDR3, the DNA is TGCGCCAGCAGCCTGAACCCAACTAATGAAAAACTGTTTTTT.

This chain links TRBV5-8 with TRBJ2-5; D perhaps matches TRBD2 (5 bases). CDR1 SGHTS and CDR2 YDEGEE come from the germline V gene. The CDR3 extends over 14 amino acids. Between the trimmed V and J ends, which lost 2 bases and 1 base, there was a span of 9 bases. The CDR3 bases are TGTGCCAGCAGCTTAGCGGTATTCCAAGAGACCCAGTACTTC. The encoded protein is CASSLAVFQETQYF.

The V gene is TRBV28, the J gene TRBJ1-1; 10 bases agree with TRBD1. This CDR3 is 13 amino acids long. The V segment lost 6 bases and the J segment 7 bases; nucleotides outside the gene matches: 5. The germline CDR1 and CDR2 sequences are MDHEN and SYDVKM. DNA for the CDR3: TGTGCCAGCAGAGGGACAGGGGCATTTGAAGCTTTCTTT. The encoded protein is CASRGTGAFEAFF.

Concerning this clone: Other DNA sequences of this sample code for an identical CDR3. This chain uses TRBV18 with TRBJ2-2; 7 nucleotides match TRBD2. The junction had 4 bases not matched to a gene; V was cut back by 3 bases and J by 0 bases. The CDR3 contains 16 residues. In germline, CDR1 is KGHSH, CDR2 LQKENI. CDR3 region: CASSPPGGANTGELFF. The CDR3 DNA is TGTGCCAGCTCACCCCCTGGGGGGGCGAACACCGGGGAGCTGTTTTTT.

This clone has a single count. J is TRBJ2-2 and V is TRBV9, with TRBD2 identical over 7 bases. The CDR3 has 17 residues. Germline V CDR1 and CDR2: SGDLS, YYNGEE. The trim removed 0 bases at V and 6 bases at J, leaving 11 bases unmatched. The CDR3 region has the DNA TGTGCCAGCAGCGTAGAATCTGGGAGGGCCGTGGCCGGGGAGCTGTTTTTT. Translating gives CASSVESGRAVAGELFF.

This chain connects TRBV11-2 to TRBJ2-2; no reliable D call. The CDR3 spans 13 residues. V lost 1 base and J 6 bases, leaving 6 bases between the germline ends. The germline CDR1 and CDR2 sequences are SGHAT and FQNNGV. In DNA form, the CDR3 reads TGTGCCAGCAGCTTAGGATGGGCCGGGGAGCTGTTTTTT. Amino acids: CASSLGWAGELFF. Full variable domain (rest looked up from reference TRBV11-2 and TRBJ2-2): EAGVAQSPRYKIIEKRQSVAFWCNPISGHATLYWYQQILGQGPKLLIQFQNNGVVDDSQLPKDRFSAERLKGVDSTLKIQPAKLEDSAVYLCASSLGWAGELFFGEGSRLTVL.

The CDR3 here is CASSQDPGGPYNEQFF. The CDR3 nucleotides read TGCGCCAGCAGCCAAGACCCGGGAGGCCCCTACAATGAGCAGTTCTTC. The V gene is TRBV4-1, the J gene TRBJ2-1; 7 bases map to TRBD2. Germline CDR1 reads MGHRA; CDR2 reads YSYEKL. After removal of 0 bases from V and 2 bases from J, the junction contained 4 bases not matched to a gene. CDR3 length: 16 amino acids.

The chain is built from TRBV9 and TRBJ2-3; 11 bases fit TRBD2. The J segment lost 3 bases and the V segment lost 0 bases, leaving 0 bases of the junction unmatched. This CDR3 has 15 residues. Germline V gene sequence: CDR1 SGDLS, CDR2 YYNGEE. The CDR3 protein is CASSVASGRTDTQYF. The CDR3 nucleotides read TGTGCCAGCAGCGTAGCTAGCGGGAGGACAGATACGCAGTATTTT.